This entry concerns a single TCR beta chain. Germline V gene data show CDR1 as KGHSH and CDR2 as LQKENI. This CDR3 contains 15 residues. Unmatched junction bases numbered 0, after V lost 3 bases and J lost 1 base. Sequencing was performed with immunoSEQ multiplex PCR; in TCRdb, only in-frame clones are kept and a portion is missing. There are approximately 1,600 clones in the sample; 20% to 25% occur only once, and approximately 13% lies in the top ten. This sample was taken from a study of T cells in localized non-small cell lung cancer. This chain links TRBV18 with TRBJ1-3; 10 bases line up with TRBD1. The sequencing used lung tumor tissue, collected before any cancer treatment. The receptor was derived from a female donor over 55 with stage II lung adenocarcinoma. In nucleotides, the CDR3 is TGTGCCAGCTCACCGGGACAGGGGTCTGGAAACACCATATATTTT. It encodes CASSPGQGSGNTIYF.